The rows below give T cell receptor beta chains drawn from one sample of a study of cytomegalovirus exposure and HLA in healthy donors. The repertoire was sequenced with immunoSEQ multiplex PCR; TCRdb's copy has only in-frame clones and lacks some. The table includes fewer than 200,000 clones, about 82% detected once. The sequenced material came from PBMCs. The source is a woman aged 18-35 years in good health and CMV-seronegative. Each CDR3 is given with its conserved first and last residue. A D gene is named only where the DNA matches it firmly. A row's size may be missing; if present it is once, few, many or a size class.

d_call	v_call	j_call	clone_size	cdr3_nt	cdr3_aa
NA	TRBV28	TRBJ2-5	NA	TGTGCCAGCCGAGTTCGGCCGGGGGAGACCCAGTACTTC	CASRVRPGETQYF
NA	TRBV7-9	TRBJ1-2	NA	TGTGCCAGCAGCATGAAGACAGACGACTATGGCTACACCTTC	CASSMKTDDYGYTF
NA	TRBV7-9	TRBJ1-5	NA	TGTGCCAGCAGCTTTACAGGGAGCAATCAGCCCCAGCATTTT	CASSFTGSNQPQHF
TRBD1	TRBV6-5	TRBJ2-4	NA	TGTGCCAGCAGGGGGACAGGGGGCCGAGAACATCAATCGTACTTC	CASRGTGGREHQSYF
TRBD1	TRBV30	TRBJ1-1	NA	TGTGCCTGGGGACAGGTGAACACTGAAGCTTTCTTT	CAWGQVNTEAFF
NA	TRBV28	TRBJ1-2	once	TGTGCCAGCAGTTTCCTGACAGAGCGGGATGGCTACACCTTC	CASSFLTERDGYTF
TRBD1	TRBV11-1	TRBJ2-7	once	TGTGCCAGCAGCCCGGCGGACAGGTTTGCGCAGTACTTC	CASSPADRFAQYF
NA	TRBV5-1	TRBJ2-7	NA	TGCGCCAGCAGCTTGGCTTATGAAAACGGCGAGCAGTACTTC	CASSLAYENGEQYF
TRBD2	TRBV6-1	TRBJ2-5	NA	TGTGCCAGCACCCGGGAGGGTCGTGGTGAGACCCAGTACTTC	CASTREGRGETQYF
TRBD2	TRBV28	TRBJ2-5	few	TGTGCCAGCAGTTTACTAGGCGGGAGAGAGACCCAGTACTTC	CASSLLGGRETQYF
NA	TRBV10-2	TRBJ2-3	NA	TGCGCCAGCGAGGGCGGGAGCACAGATACGCAGTATTTT	CASEGGSTDTQYF
NA	TRBV30	TRBJ2-2	NA	TGTGCCTGGAGTTCCCTCAGATTCAGAGGGGGGGCGACCACCGGGGAGCTGTTTTTT	CAWSSLRFRGGATTGELFF
NA	TRBV7-9	TRBJ2-7	NA	TGTGCCAGCACCGAGACAGAAAACGAGCAGTACTTC	CASTETENEQYF
NA	TRBV11-3	TRBJ2-7	NA	TGTGCCAGCAGCCCTAGGGGAGGCGAGCAGTACTTC	CASSPRGGEQYF
TRBD1	TRBV7-8	TRBJ2-2	NA	TGTGCCAGCGGACATTACAGGGACAGACACACCGGGGAGCTGTTTTTT	CASGHYRDRHTGELFF
NA	TRBV7-8	TRBJ2-3	NA	TGTGCCAGCAGCCGTGAGGGCCTGAGCACAGATACGCAGTATTTT	CASSREGLSTDTQYF
NA	TRBV10-3	TRBJ1-6	NA	TGTGCCATCAGTGAGTCAGGCGGCAGGGCGTTGAATTCACCCCTCCACTTT	CAISESGGRALNSPLHF
NA	TRBV6-4	TRBJ1-5	NA	TGTGCCACCGCCTCTGAGGCCGATCAGCCCCAGCATTTT	CATASEADQPQHF
NA	TRBV30	TRBJ1-6	once	TGTGCCTGGAGTGTGAGCAGGGGCCGACCTTCACCCCTCCACTTT	CAWSVSRGRPSPLHF
TRBD1	TRBV19	TRBJ2-4	NA	TGTGCCAGTAGCCCCCACTACGACGGGACAGACATTCAGTACTTC	CASSPHYDGTDIQYF
TRBD2	TRBV4-3	TRBJ2-7	NA	TGCGCCAGCAGCCAAGGACTAGCGGGAGAGGATCGGCAGTACTTC	CASSQGLAGEDRQYF
NA	TRBV28	TRBJ2-5	NA	TGTGCCGTCCATAATTCAGGGGCCGCGATGTGGGAGACCCAGTACTTC	CAVHNSGAAMWETQYF
TRBD2	TRBV2	TRBJ2-7	few	TGTGCCACCGGCAGGACTAGCCTGGCTTACGAGCAGTACTTC	CATGRTSLAYEQYF
TRBD1	TRBV6-6	TRBJ1-1	NA	TGTGCCAGCAGTTCGTCAGGGGGCGAGAACACTGAAGCTTTCTTT	CASSSSGGENTEAFF
NA	TRBV6-4	TRBJ2-1	few	TGTGCCAGCAGTGACTCGGACTTCAATGAGCAGTTCTTC	CASSDSDFNEQFF
TRBD1	TRBV19	TRBJ2-3	NA	TGTGCCAGTAGTATAGTTTTGGGACAGGGTAGAGATACGCAGTATTTT	CASSIVLGQGRDTQYF